The TCR beta chain under discussion was sequenced for a study of cytomegalovirus exposure and HLA in healthy donors. On the study more broadly: Early on, a data release was issued that held 80 million or so unique TCRs from HLA-typed donors.

This CDR3 contains 13 residues. The V gene lost 1 base and the J gene lost 8 bases, with 13 bases spanning the gap. Germline V gene sequence: CDR1 GTSNPN, CDR2 SVGIG (reference sequence). General study findings and limits: Most TCR sequences were rare, but some public TCRs occurred in many donors. Association of 15,000 to 20,000 TCR beta sequences with HLA alleles was found at 0.05 false discovery rate in a later analysis.

60 Vbeta and 13 Jbeta primers were used in PCR. Profiling relied on immunoSEQ multiplex PCR, and the TCRdb table lists in-frame clones only, not all of them. The table includes about 60,000 clones, about 90% detected once. With regard to this clone: Its antigen is undetermined.

This receptor was identified in a man between 18 and 29 years old in good health and CMV-seronegative. Material for sequencing was PBMCs. The rearrangement uses TRBV30 and TRBJ2-3; D gene ambiguous. CDR3 protein: CAWSAAQAGTQYF. The CDR3 DNA is TGTGCCTGGAGTGCGGCGCAGGCCGGTACGCAGTATTTT.